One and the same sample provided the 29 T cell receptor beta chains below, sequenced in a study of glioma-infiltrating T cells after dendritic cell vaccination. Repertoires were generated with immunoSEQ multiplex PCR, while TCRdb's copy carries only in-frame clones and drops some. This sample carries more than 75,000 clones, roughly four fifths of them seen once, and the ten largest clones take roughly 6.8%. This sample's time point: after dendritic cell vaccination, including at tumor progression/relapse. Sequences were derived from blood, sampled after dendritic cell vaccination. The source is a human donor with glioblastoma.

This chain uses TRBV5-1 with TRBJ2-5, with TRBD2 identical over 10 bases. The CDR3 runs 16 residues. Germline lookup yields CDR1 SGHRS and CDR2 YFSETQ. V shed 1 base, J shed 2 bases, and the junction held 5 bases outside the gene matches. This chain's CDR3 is CASSLTSSGGQETQYF. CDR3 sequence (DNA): TGCGCCAGCAGCTTGACGTCTAGCGGGGGTCAAGAGACCCAGTACTTC.

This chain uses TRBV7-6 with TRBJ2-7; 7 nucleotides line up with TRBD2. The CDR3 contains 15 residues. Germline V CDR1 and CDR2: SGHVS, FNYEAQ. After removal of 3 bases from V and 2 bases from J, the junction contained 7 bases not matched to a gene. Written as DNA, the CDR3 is TGTGCCAGCAGCTTTAGGGTGGGAGGGACCTACGAGCAGTACTTC. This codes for CASSFRVGGTYEQYF.

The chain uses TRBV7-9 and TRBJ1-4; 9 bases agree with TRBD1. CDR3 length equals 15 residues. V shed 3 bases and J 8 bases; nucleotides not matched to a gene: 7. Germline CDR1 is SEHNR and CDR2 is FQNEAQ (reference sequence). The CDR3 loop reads CASSFWTGDWEKLFF. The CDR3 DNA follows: TGTGCCAGCAGCTTTTGGACAGGGGACTGGGAAAAACTGTTTTTT.

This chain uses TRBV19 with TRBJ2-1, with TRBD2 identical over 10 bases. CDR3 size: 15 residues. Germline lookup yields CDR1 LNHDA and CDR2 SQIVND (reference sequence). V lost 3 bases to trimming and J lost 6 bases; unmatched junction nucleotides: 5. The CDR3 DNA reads TGTGCCAGTAGTATTGTAGCGGGGGGAGGCAATGAGCAGTTCTTC. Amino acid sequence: CASSIVAGGGNEQFF.

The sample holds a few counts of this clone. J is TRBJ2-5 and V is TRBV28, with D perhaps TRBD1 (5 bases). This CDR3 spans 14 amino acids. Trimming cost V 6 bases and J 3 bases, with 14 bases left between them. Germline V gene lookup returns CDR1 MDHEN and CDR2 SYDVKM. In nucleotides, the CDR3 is TGTGCCAGCAGGGCACGACAGTTCGAAGAGACCCAGTACTTC. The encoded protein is CASRARQFEETQYF.

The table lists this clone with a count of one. For the CDR3, the DNA is TGTGCCAGCAGTGATCAGGCTAACACTGAAGCTTTCTTT. Encoded protein: CASSDQANTEAFF. The chain recombines TRBV2 with TRBJ1-1; no definite D call. The germline CDR1 and CDR2 sequences are SNHLY and FYNNEI. Trimming took 3 bases from V and 2 from J, leaving 7 bases between them. This CDR3 has 13 amino acids. The full variable domain, completed using reference TRBV2 and TRBJ1-1, is EPEVTQTPSHQVTQMGQEVILRCVPISNHLYFYWYRQILGQKVEFLVSFYNNEISEKSEIFDDQFSVERPDGSNFTLKIRSTKLEDSAMYFCASSDQANTEAFFGQGTRLTVV.

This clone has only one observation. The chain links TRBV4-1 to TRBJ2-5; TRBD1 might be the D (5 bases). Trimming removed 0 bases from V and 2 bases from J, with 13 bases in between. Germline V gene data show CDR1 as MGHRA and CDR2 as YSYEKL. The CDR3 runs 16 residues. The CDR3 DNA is TGCGCCAGCAGCCAAGAGGTAGGGGCCGCACAAGAGACCCAGTACTTC. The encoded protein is CASSQEVGAAQETQYF.

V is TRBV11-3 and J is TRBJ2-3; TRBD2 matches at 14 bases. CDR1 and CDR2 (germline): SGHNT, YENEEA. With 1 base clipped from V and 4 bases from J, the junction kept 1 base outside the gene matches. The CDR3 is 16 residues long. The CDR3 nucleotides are TGTGCCAGCAGCTTAGGACTAGCGGGGGGGCCAGATACGCAGTATTTT. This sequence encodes CASSLGLAGGPDTQYF. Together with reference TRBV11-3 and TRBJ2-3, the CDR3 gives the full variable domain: EAGVVQSPRYKIIEKKQPVAFWCNPISGHNTLYWYLQNLGQGPELLIRYENEEAVDDSQLPKDRFSAERLKGVDSTLKIQPAELGDSAVYLCASSLGLAGGPDTQYFGPGTRLTVL.

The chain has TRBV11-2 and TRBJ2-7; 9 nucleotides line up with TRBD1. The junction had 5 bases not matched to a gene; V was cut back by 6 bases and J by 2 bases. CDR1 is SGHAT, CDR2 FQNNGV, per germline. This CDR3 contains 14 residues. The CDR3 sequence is CASSRRTGAYEQYF. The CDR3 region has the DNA TGTGCCAGCAGTCGCCGGACAGGGGCCTACGAGCAGTACTTC.

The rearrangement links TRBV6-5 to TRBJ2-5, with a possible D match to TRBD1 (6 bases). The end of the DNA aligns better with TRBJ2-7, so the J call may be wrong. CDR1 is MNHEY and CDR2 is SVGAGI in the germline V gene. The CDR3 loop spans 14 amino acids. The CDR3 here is CASSTRTGSYEQYF. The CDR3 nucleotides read TGTGCCAGCAGTACCCGCACAGGGTCCTACGAGCAGTACTTC.

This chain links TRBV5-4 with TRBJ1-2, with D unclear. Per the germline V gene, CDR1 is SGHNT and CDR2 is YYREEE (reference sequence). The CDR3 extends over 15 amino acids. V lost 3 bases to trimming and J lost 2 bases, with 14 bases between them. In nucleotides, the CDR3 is TGTGCCAGCAGCTCCCCGGAGGGCGCGAACTATGGCTACACCTTC. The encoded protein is CASSSPEGANYGYTF.

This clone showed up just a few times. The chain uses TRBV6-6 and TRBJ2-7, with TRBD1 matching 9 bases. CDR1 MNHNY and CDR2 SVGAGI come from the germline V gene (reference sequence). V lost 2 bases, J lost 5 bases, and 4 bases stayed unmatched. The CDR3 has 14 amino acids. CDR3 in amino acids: CASSYGTGFDEQYF. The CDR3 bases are TGTGCCAGCAGTTACGGGACAGGGTTCGACGAGCAGTACTTC.

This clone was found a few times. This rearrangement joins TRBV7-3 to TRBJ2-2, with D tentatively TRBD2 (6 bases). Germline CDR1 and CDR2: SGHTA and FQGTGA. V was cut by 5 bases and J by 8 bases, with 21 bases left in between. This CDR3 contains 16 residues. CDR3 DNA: TGTGCCAGCAGCCCAGGGACTCCCCTTAATAGTGGGGAGCTGTTTTTT. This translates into CASSPGTPLNSGELFF.

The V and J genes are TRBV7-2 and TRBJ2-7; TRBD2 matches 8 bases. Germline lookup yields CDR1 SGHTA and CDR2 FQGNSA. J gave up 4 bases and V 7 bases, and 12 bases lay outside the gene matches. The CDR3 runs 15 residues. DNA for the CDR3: TGTGCCAGCACCCCAGCGGGGGCACCTACGTACGAGCAGTACTTC. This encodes CASTPAGAPTYEQYF.

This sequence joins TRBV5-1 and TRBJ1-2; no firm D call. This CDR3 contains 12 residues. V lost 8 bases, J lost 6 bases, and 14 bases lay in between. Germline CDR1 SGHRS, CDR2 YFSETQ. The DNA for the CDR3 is TGCGCCAGATGGGAGGTTGCGGATGGCTACACCTTC. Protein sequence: CARWEVADGYTF.

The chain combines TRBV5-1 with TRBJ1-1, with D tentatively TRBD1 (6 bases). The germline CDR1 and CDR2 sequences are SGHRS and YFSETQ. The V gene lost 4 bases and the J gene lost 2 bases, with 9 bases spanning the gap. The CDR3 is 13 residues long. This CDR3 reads CASSRTVNTEAFF. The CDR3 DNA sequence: TGCGCCAGCAGCCGGACAGTAAACACTGAAGCTTTCTTT.

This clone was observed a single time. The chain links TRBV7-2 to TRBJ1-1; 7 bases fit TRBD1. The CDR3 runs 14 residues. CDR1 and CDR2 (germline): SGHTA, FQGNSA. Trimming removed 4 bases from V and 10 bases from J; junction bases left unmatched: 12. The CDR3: CASSSERQGSRAFF. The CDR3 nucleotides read TGTGCCAGCAGCTCGGAACGACAGGGCTCGAGAGCTTTCTTT. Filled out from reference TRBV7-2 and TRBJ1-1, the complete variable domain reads GAGVSQSPSNKVTEKGKDVELRCDPISGHTALYWYRQSLGQGLEFLIYFQGNSAPDKSGLPSDRFSAERTGGSVSTLTIQRTQQEDSAVYLCASSSERQGSRAFFGQGTRLTVV.

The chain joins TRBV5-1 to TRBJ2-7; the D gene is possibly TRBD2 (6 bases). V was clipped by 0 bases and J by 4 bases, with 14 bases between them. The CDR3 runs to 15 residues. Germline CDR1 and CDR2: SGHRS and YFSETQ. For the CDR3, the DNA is TGCGCCAGCAGCTTGGACGCGGCGGGGACGTACGAGCAGTACTTC. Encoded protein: CASSLDAAGTYEQYF.

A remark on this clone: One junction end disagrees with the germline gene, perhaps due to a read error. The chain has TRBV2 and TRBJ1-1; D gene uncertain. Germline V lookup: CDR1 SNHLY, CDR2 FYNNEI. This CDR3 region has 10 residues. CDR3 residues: CANSIGKAFF. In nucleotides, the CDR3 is TGTGCCAACAGTATCGGGAAAGCTTTCTTT.

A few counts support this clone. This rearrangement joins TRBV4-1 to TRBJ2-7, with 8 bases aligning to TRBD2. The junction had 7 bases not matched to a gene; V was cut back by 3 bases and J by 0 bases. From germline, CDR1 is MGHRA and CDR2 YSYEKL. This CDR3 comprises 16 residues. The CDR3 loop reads CASSQLLADRSYEQYF. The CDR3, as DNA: TGCGCCAGCAGCCAGCTACTAGCGGATCGCTCCTACGAGCAGTACTTC.

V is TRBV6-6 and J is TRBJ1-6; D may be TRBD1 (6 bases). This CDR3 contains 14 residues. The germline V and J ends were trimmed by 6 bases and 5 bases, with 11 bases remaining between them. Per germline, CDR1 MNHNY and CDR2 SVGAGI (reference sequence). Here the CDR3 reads CASRKGGDNSPLHF. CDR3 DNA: TGTGCCAGCAGGAAAGGGGGTGATAATTCACCCCTCCACTTT.

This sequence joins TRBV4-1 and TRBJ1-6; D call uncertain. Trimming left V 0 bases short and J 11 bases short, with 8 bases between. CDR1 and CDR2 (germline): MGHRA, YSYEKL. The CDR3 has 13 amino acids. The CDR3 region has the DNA TGCGCCAGCAGCCAAGAACAAAACCCACCCCTCCACTTT. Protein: CASSQEQNPPLHF.

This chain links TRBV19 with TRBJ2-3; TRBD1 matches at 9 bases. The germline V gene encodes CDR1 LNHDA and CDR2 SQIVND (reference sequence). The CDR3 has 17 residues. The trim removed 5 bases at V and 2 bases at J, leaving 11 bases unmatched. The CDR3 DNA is TGTGCCAGTAGTCCCGATCGAGGACAGGGGACCACAGATACGCAGTATTTT. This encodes CASSPDRGQGTTDTQYF. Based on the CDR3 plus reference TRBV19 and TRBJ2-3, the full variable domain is DGGITQSPKYLFRKEGQNVTLSCEQNLNHDAMYWYRQDPGQGLRLIYYSQIVNDFQKGDIAEGYSVSREKKESFPLTVTSAQKNPTAFYLCASSPDRGQGTTDTQYFGPGTRLTVL.

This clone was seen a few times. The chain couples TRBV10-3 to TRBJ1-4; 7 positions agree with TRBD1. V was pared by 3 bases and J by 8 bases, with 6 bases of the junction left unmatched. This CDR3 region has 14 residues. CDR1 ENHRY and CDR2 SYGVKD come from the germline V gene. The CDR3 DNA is TGTGCCATCAGTGAAGACAGGGTTAACGAAAAACTGTTTTTT. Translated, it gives CAISEDRVNEKLFF.

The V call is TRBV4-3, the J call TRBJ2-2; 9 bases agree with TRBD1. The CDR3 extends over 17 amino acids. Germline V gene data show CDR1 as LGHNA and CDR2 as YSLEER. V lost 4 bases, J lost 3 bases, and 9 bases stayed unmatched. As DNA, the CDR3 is TGCGCCAGCAGCCTAAAAGCCGGGACAGGGCACACCGGGGAGCTGTTTTTT. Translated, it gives CASSLKAGTGHTGELFF.

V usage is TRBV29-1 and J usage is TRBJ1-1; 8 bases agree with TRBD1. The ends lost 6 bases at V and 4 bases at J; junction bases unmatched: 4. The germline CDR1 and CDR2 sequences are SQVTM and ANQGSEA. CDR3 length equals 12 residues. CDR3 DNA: TGCAGCGTGAGCACAGGGGGCACTGAAGCTTTCTTT. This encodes CSVSTGGTEAFF.

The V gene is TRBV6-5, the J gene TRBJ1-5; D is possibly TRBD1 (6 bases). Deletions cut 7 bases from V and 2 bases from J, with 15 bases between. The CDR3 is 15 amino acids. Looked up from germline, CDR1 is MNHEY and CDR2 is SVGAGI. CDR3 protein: CASTTTGLGNQPQHF. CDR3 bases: TGTGCCAGCACTACTACAGGGTTGGGCAATCAGCCCCAGCATTTT.

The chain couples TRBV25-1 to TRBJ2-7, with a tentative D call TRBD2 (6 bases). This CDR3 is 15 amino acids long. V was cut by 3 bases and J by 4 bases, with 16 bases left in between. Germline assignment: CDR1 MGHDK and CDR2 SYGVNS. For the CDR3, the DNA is TGTGCCAGCAGTGACCCCGGGACTGGAGCATACGAGCAGTACTTC. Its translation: CASSDPGTGAYEQYF.

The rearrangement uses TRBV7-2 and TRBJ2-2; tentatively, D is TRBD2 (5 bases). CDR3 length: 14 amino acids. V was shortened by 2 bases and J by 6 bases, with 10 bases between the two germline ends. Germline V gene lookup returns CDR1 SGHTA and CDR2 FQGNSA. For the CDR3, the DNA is TGTGCCAGCAGCTTAATCGGACTGCCCGGGGAGCTGTTTTTT. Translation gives CASSLIGLPGELFF.